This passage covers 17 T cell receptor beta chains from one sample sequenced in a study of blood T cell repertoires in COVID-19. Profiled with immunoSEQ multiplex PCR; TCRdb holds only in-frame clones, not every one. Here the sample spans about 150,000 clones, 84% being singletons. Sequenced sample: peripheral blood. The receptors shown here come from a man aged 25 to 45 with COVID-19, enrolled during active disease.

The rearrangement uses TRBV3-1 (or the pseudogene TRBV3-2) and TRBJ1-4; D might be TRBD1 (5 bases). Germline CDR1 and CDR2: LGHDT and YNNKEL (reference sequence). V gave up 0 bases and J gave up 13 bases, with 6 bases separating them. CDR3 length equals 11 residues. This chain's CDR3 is CASSQDTGLFF. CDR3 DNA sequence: TGTGCCAGCAGCCAAGATACAGGACTGTTTTTT.

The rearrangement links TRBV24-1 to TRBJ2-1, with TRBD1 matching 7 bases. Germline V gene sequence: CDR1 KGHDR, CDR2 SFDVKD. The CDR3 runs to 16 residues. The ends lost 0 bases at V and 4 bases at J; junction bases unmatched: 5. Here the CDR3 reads CATSDLQPQGYNEQFF. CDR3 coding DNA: TGTGCCACCAGTGATTTGCAACCACAGGGGTACAATGAGCAGTTCTTC.

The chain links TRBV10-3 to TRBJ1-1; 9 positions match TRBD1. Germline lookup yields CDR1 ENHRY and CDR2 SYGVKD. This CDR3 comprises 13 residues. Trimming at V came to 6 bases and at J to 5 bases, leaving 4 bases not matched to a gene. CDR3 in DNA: TGTGCCATCAGGGAGACAGGGGGGACTGAAGCTTTCTTT. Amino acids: CAIRETGGTEAFF.

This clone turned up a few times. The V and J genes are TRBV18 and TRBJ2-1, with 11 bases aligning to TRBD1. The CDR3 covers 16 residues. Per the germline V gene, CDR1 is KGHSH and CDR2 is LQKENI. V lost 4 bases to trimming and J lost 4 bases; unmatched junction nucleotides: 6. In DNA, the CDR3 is TGTGCCAGCTCACGGCCCGGGACAGGGGGGTACAATGAGCAGTTCTTC. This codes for CASSRPGTGGYNEQFF.

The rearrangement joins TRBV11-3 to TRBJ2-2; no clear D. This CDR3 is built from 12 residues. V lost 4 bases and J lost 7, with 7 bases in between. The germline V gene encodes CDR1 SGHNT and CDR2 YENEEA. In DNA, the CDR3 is TGTGCCAGCAGCTCCGGCGGCGGGGAGCTGTTTTTT. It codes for CASSSGGGELFF.

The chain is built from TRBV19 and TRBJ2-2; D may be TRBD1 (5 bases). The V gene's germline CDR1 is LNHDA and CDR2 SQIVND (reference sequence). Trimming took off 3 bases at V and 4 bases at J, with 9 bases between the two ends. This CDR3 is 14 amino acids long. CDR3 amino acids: CASSIDQGTGELFF. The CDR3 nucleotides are TGTGCCAGTAGTATCGACCAGGGCACCGGGGAGCTGTTTTTT.

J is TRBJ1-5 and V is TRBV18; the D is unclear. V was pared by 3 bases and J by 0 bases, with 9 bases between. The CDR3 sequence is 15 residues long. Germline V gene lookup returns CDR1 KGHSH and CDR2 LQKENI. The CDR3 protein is CASSPQDYSNQPQHF. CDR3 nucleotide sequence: TGTGCCAGCTCACCCCAGGATTATAGCAATCAGCCCCAGCATTTT.

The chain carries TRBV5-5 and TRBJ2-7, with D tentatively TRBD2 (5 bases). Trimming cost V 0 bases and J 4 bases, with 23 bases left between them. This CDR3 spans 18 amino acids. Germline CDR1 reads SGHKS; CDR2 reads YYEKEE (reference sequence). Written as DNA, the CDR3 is TGTGCCAGCAGCTTGGAGGTCCGGGTGGACTTTCCCCCTTACGAGCAGTACTTC. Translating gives CASSLEVRVDFPPYEQYF.

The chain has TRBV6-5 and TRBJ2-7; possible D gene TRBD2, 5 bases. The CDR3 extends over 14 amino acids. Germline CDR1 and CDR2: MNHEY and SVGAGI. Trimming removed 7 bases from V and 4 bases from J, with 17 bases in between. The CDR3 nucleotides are TGTGCCAGCACGAGGGTAGGTTGGCCTTACGAGCAGTACTTC. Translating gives CASTRVGWPYEQYF.

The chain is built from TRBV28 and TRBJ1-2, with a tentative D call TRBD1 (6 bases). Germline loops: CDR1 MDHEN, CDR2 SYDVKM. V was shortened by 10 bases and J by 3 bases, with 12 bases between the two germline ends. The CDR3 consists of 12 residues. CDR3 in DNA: TGTGCCACCTTGCCAGGGGACTATGGCTACACCTTC. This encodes CATLPGDYGYTF.

Here the CDR3 DNA reads TGTGCCAGCAGCCCCCCGGACAATTACAATGAGCAGTTCTTC. Its protein product is CASSPPDNYNEQFF. The chain carries TRBV4-2 and TRBJ2-1, with a weak D call TRBD1 (5 bases). From germline, CDR1 is LGHNA and CDR2 YNFKEQ. The CDR3 loop spans 14 amino acids. Trimming removed 4 bases at V and 4 bases at J, with 11 bases between.

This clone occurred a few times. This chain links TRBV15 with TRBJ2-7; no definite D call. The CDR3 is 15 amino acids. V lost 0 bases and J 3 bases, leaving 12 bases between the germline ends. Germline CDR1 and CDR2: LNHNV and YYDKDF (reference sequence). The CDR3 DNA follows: TGTGCCACCAGCAGAGATCTAAGTAACAGCTACGAGCAGTACTTC. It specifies CATSRDLSNSYEQYF.

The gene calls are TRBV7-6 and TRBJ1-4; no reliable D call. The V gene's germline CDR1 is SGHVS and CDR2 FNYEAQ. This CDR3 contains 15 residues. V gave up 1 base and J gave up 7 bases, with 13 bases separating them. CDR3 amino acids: CASSLGRGGFEKLFF. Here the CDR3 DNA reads TGTGCCAGCAGCTTAGGGCGCGGAGGATTTGAAAAACTGTTTTTT.

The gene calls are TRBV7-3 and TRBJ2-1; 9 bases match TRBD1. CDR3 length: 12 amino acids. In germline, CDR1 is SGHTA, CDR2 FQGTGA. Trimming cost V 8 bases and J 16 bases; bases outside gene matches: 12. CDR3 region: CASGQGQGETFF. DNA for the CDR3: TGTGCCAGCGGACAGGGACAGGGCGAGACCTTCTTC.

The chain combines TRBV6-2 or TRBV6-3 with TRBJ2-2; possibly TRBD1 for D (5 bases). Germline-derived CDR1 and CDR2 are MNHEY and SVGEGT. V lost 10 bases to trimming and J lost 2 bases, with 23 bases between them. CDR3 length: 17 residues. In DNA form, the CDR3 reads TGTGCCACCATCCCATTAAACGCCGACAGCAACACCGGGGAGCTGTTTTTT. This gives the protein CATIPLNADSNTGELFF.

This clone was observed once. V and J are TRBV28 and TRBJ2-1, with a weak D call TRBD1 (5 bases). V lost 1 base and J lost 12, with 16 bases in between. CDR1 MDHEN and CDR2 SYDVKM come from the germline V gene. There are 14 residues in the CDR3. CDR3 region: CASSLLGQGKGQFF. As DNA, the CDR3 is TGTGCCAGCAGTTTATTAGGGCAGGGAAAGGGGCAGTTCTTC.

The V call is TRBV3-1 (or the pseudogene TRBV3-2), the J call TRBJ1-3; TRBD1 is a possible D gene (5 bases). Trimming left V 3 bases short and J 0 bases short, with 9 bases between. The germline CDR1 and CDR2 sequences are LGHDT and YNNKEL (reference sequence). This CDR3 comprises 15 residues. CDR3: CASSHRQRSGNTIYF. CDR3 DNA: TGTGCCAGCAGCCATCGACAGCGCTCTGGAAACACCATATATTTT.